These 24 T cell receptor beta chains were sequenced from one sample in a study of T cell clonality in common variable immunodeficiency. Sequenced by immunoSEQ multiplex PCR; TCRdb stores in-frame clones only, minus some. The repertoire yields tens of thousands of clones, none seen only once; the top ten contain over 1.1%. The source material was peripheral blood mononuclear cells. These receptors came from a person aged 18 to 70 in good health.

This clone has a count of ten or more. The read is 3 residues too short to cover the CDR3 end, so that end is filled in from the germline J gene. The V call is TRBV29-1, the J call TRBJ2-2; 10 positions agree with TRBD1. CDR1 is SQVTM, CDR2 ANQGSEA, per germline. The CDR3 runs to 13 residues. Trimming removed 5 bases from V and 5 bases from J; junction bases left unmatched: 2. CDR3 region: CSVRTGGTGELFF. The DNA read from the CDR3 is TGCAGCGTTAGGACAGGGGGGACCGGGGAG.

This clone occurred a few times. A junction boundary mismatches the germline segment, possibly from a read error. The CDR3 goes on 3 residues after the read ends, and that part is filled in from the germline J gene. The rearrangement joins TRBV5-1 to TRBJ1-1; D is uncertain. The germline V gene has CDR1 SGHRS and CDR2 YFSETQ. The CDR3 runs 14 residues. The part of the CDR3 DNA that was read is TGCGCCGGCAGCTTGGTCCCAGATAACACTGAA. This encodes CAGSLVPDNTE. The whole CDR3 region reads CAGSLVPDNTEAFF.

This clone was recorded at least ten times. The CDR3 goes on 3 residues after the read ends, and that part is filled in from the germline J gene. This chain links TRBV5-1 with TRBJ2-1; D is possibly TRBD1 (5 bases). CDR3 length: 16 residues. V shed 5 bases and J shed 0 bases, with 15 bases lying between them. CDR1 SGHRS and CDR2 YFSETQ come from the germline V gene. CDR3 protein: CASSQDTLSSYNEQFF. CDR3 bases read: TGCGCCAGCAGTCAGGACACTTTAAGCTCCTACAATGAG. Supplemented by reference TRBV5-1 and TRBJ2-1, the full variable domain reads KAGVTQTPRYLIKTRGQQVTLSCSPISGHRSVSWYQQTPGQGLQFLFEYFSETQRNKGNFPGRFSGRQFSNSRSEMNVSTLELGDSALYLCASSQDTLSSYNEQFFGPGTRLTVL.

As concerns this clone: The read comes to an end 3 residues before the CDR3 does, leaving the germline J gene to fill in the end. This chain uses TRBV7-2 with TRBJ1-2, with D possibly TRBD1 on 5 matching bases. The CDR3 covers 15 residues. Germline V gene data show CDR1 as SGHTA and CDR2 as FQGNSA. Here the CDR3 reads CASSILAGRADTYTF. The covered CDR3 bases are TGTGCCAGCAGCATCCTAGCGGGGCGAGCAGATACC.

This clone was observed many times. The sequence runs out 3 residues before the end of the CDR3; the remainder is reconstructed from the germline J gene. The chain has TRBV7-9 and TRBJ2-7; D is ambiguous. V was shortened by 1 base and J by 4 bases, with 8 bases between the two germline ends. Germline-derived CDR1 and CDR2 are SEHNR and FQNEAQ (reference sequence). The CDR3 covers 13 residues. Incomplete CDR3 DNA: TGTGCCAGCAGCTTAGAGTACAGATACGAG. Translating it yields CASSLEYRYE. The CDR3 as a whole reads CASSLEYRYEQYF.

In this sample, this clone turned up many times. The sequenced fragment ends 3 residues before the CDR3 boundary, so the rest is inferred from the germline J gene. The rearrangement joins TRBV20-1 to TRBJ2-2; D is unresolved. The CDR3 extends over 16 amino acids. Trimming removed 6 bases from V and 7 bases from J, with 24 bases in between. Germline CDR1 reads DFQATT; CDR2 reads SNEGSKA (reference sequence). The covered CDR3 bases are TGCAGTGCACCCGGGTTTGGTCGGAAGTCAGACGGGGAG. Translation gives CSAPGFGRKSDGE. The whole CDR3 region reads CSAPGFGRKSDGELFF.

Details on this clone: This may arise from a read error, as a much more abundant clone is one base away. Read sequence stops 3 residues before the CDR3 end, and the germline J gene provides the missing end. V usage is TRBV20-1 and J usage is TRBJ2-5; D tentatively fits TRBD1 or TRBD2 (7 bases each). This CDR3 has 14 residues. CDR1 DFQATT and CDR2 SNEGSKA come from the germline V gene (reference sequence). CDR3: CSASTRGGTDTQYF. CDR3 DNA, as far as it was read: TGCAGTGCTAGTACCAGGGGAGGGACAGATACC.

In this sample, this clone turned up many times. The sequenced fragment ends 3 residues before the CDR3 boundary, so the rest is inferred from the germline J gene. J is TRBJ2-1 and V is TRBV29-1; D is perhaps TRBD2 (6 bases). Germline lookup yields CDR1 SQVTM and CDR2 ANQGSEA. The ends were cut back, 7 bases at V and 3 bases at J, with 13 bases in the middle. The CDR3 runs to 13 residues. CDR3 DNA, as far as it was read: TGCAGCGGGGGGGTGAGTGTCTACAATGAG. Translation gives CSGGVSVYNE. In full, the CDR3 reads CSGGVSVYNEQFF.

This clone was seen many times. Read coverage stops 3 residues before the CDR3 terminus; the germline J gene supplies the remainder. The J gene is TRBJ2-7, the V gene TRBV5-1; D is possibly TRBD1 (6 bases). V lost 4 bases and J 5 bases, leaving 19 bases between the germline ends. This CDR3 contains 15 residues. Per germline, CDR1 SGHRS and CDR2 YFSETQ. This CDR3 is CASSKLSSRGDEQYF. CDR3 DNA (partial): TGCGCCAGCAGCAAACTAAGTAGCAGGGGCGACGAG.

This clone was picked up many times. The observed sequence ends 3 residues before the CDR3 terminus, with the missing tail filled in from the germline J gene. This specimen includes other DNA sequences encoding the same CDR3. The chain employs TRBV29-1 and TRBJ2-1, with 8 bases fitting TRBD1. V shed 6 bases and J 6 bases; nucleotides not matched to a gene: 4. The CDR3 length is 12 residues. Germline V CDR1 and CDR2: SQVTM, ANQGSEA. CDR3 region: CSVGTGPNEQFF. The covered CDR3 bases are TGCAGCGTGGGGACAGGCCCCAATGAG.

This clone was recorded many times. The CDR3 extends 3 residues past the end of the read, so its final part is completed from the germline J gene. V and J are TRBV20-1 and TRBJ2-3, with a tentative D call TRBD2 (6 bases). Germline CDR1 reads DFQATT; CDR2 reads SNEGSKA (reference sequence). The CDR3 length is 15 residues. The CDR3 sequence is CSAHPRTTVGETQYF. The part of the CDR3 DNA that was read is TGCAGTGCTCACCCCCGGACTACAGTCGGGGAGACG.

This clone was recorded at least ten times. Read coverage stops 3 residues before the CDR3 terminus; the germline J gene supplies the remainder. The chain is built from TRBV6-1 and TRBJ2-7, with D unclear. The CDR3 runs to 14 residues. Germline CDR1 and CDR2: MNHNS and SASEGT. Trimming removed 3 bases from V and 5 bases from J, with 14 bases in between. The DNA read from the CDR3 is TGTGCCAGCAGTGATCGACTGCCCCCGCACGAG. Encoded protein: CASSDRLPPHE. The CDR3 in full is CASSDRLPPHEQYF.

In its sample, this clone was seen a few times. The read stops 3 residues short of the end of the CDR3; the missing end is completed from the germline J gene. The rearrangement uses TRBV20-1 and TRBJ2-3; TRBD2 matches 12 bases. Germline values: CDR1 DFQATT, CDR2 SNEGSKA (reference sequence). CDR3 size: 16 residues. The CDR3 bases that were read are TGCAGTGCGAACAGCCCTAGCGGGAGGGCCCAAGAGACG. Protein product: CSANSPSGRAQET. The CDR3 in full is CSANSPSGRAQETQYF.

This clone is classed as medium-sized. Sequencing ends 3 residues short of the CDR3 end; the germline J gene provides the rest. This chain connects TRBV19 to TRBJ2-1, with 7 bases fitting TRBD2. CDR3 length: 13 amino acids. Germline CDR1 reads LNHDA; CDR2 reads SQIVND (reference sequence). Trimming at V came to 9 bases and at J to 9 bases, leaving 11 bases not matched to a gene. Incomplete CDR3 DNA: TGTGCCAGCCGGGGGGAGGGGTTGAGTGAG. Translation gives CASRGEGLSE. The complete CDR3 reads CASRGEGLSEQFF.

This clone has a count of ten or more. The read finishes 3 residues shy of the CDR3 end, and the germline J gene is used to complete it. The gene calls are TRBV20-1 and TRBJ2-5; no clear D gene. V lost 1 base, J lost 5 bases, and 5 bases lay in between. This CDR3 has 11 amino acids. CDR1 and CDR2 (germline): DFQATT, SNEGSKA (reference sequence). The CDR3 loop is CSARVGETQYF. The part of the CDR3 DNA that was read is TGCAGTGCTAGAGTCGGGGAGACC.

This clone showed up many times. The read ends 3 residues shy of where the CDR3 ends; the end is completed using the germline J gene. V usage is TRBV9 and J usage is TRBJ1-1, with 9 bases fitting TRBD1. CDR3 size: 16 residues. J lost 5 bases, V lost 1 base, and 9 bases had no gene match. In germline, CDR1 is SGDLS, CDR2 YYNGEE. CDR3 DNA, as far as it was read: TGTGCCAGCAGCGTACTGACAGGGGGAGGAGAGACTGAA. It yields the protein CASSVLTGGGETE. The whole CDR3 reads CASSVLTGGGETEAFF.

At least ten counts were recorded for this clone. The read comes to an end 3 residues before the CDR3 does, leaving the germline J gene to fill in the end. The chain carries TRBV14 and TRBJ2-1; the match to TRBD2 covers 7 bases. V dropped 4 bases and J dropped 5; count of bases not matched to a gene: 14. Germline V gene lookup returns CDR1 SGHDN and CDR2 FVKESK. The CDR3 runs 17 residues. The CDR3 loop is CASSPPPRASGNNEQFF. The sequenced part of the CDR3 DNA is TGTGCCAGCAGCCCTCCGCCTCGGGCTAGCGGAAACAATGAG.

There are many counts of this clone. The DNA ends 3 residues before the CDR3 does, and the rest of the CDR3 is filled in from the germline J gene. This chain joins TRBV5-1 and TRBJ1-1; 8 bases match TRBD1. The CDR3 extends over 15 amino acids. The V and J ends lost 4 bases and 3 bases, in that order; junction bases with no gene match: 8. Germline CDR1 SGHRS, CDR2 YFSETQ. Here the CDR3 reads CASSKDRVGYTEAFF. Incomplete CDR3 DNA: TGCGCCAGCAGCAAGGACAGGGTCGGGTACACTGAA.

Relative to its sample, this clone is medium-sized. Read coverage stops 3 residues before the CDR3 terminus; the germline J gene supplies the remainder. V is TRBV29-1 and J is TRBJ2-4; D is perhaps TRBD1 (5 bases). In germline, CDR1 is SQVTM, CDR2 ANQGSEA. The CDR3 is 14 residues long. V was cut by 4 bases and J by 0 bases, with 10 bases left in between. CDR3 loop: CSVGQGTAKNIQYF. The CDR3 DNA, read in part, is TGCAGCGTTGGTCAGGGTACAGCCAAAAACATT.

This clone came up many times. The read is 3 residues too short to cover the CDR3 end, so that end is filled in from the germline J gene. The gene calls are TRBV2 and TRBJ1-2; D might be TRBD1 (6 bases). Between the trimmed V and J ends, which lost 7 bases and 4 bases, there was a span of 25 bases. The CDR3 sequence is 17 residues long. CDR1 and CDR2 (germline): SNHLY, FYNNEI. The sequenced part of the CDR3 DNA is TGTGCCAGCAATGCCATTGCGGACAGAAAGAGTACCTATGGC. Its translation is CASNAIADRKSTYG. The entire CDR3 protein is CASNAIADRKSTYGYTF.

Comments on this clone: The read ends 3 residues shy of where the CDR3 ends; the end is completed using the germline J gene. The rearrangement uses TRBV19 and TRBJ1-2; D remains unclear. The germline CDR1 and CDR2 sequences are LNHDA and SQIVND (reference sequence). The length of the CDR3 is 14 residues. CDR3 sequence reads: CASSETSGPYGYTF. Partial CDR3 DNA: TGTGCCAGTAGTGAGACTAGCGGCCCTTACGGC.

Many counts were recorded for this clone. The read finishes 3 residues shy of the CDR3 end, and the germline J gene is used to complete it. The same CDR3 also results from other DNA sequences found in this sample. The chain is built from TRBV5-1 and TRBJ1-3; D is unresolved. Germline lookup yields CDR1 SGHRS and CDR2 YFSETQ. V lost 0 bases and J lost 2, with 12 bases in between. This CDR3 contains 16 residues. The CDR3 region is CASSLGGFNPGNTIYF. The part of the CDR3 DNA that was read is TGCGCCAGCAGCTTGGGCGGTTTTAATCCTGGAAACACC.

This clone was seen at least ten times. The read is 3 residues too short to cover the CDR3 end, so that end is filled in from the germline J gene. This chain links TRBV7-2 with TRBJ2-3; 7 bases are shared with TRBD2. V was clipped by 1 base and J by 5 bases; unmatched bases: 6. The CDR3 covers 15 residues. Germline V gives CDR1 SGHTA, CDR2 FQGNSA. Partial CDR3 DNA: TGTGCCAGCAGCTTAGGGACTAGAAACGTAGATACG. It codes for CASSLGTRNVDT. The whole CDR3 is CASSLGTRNVDTQYF.

This clone was counted at least ten times. The read terminates 3 residues ahead of where the CDR3 ends, so the germline J gene completes it. This chain uses TRBV7-8 with TRBJ1-2; TRBD1 is a possible D gene (5 bases). Per the germline V gene, CDR1 is SGHVS and CDR2 is FQNEAQ. V was clipped by 5 bases and J by 4 bases, with 17 bases between them. The CDR3 is 15 amino acids. The CDR3 spells CASSKDSLSTYGYTF. The covered CDR3 bases are TGTGCCAGCAGCAAAGACAGCCTATCTACCTATGGC.